The rows below give T cell receptor beta chains drawn from one sample of a study of type 1 regulatory T cells. Their antigens are not known. TCRdb redid the calling of the reads with MiXCR, one entry per CDR3 protein. The table has tens of thousands of distinct CDR3 sequences, more than 20% seen once. The specimen was cultured type 1 regulatory T (Tr1) cells, either the whole culture or a sorted fraction (not recorded which). The receptors stem from a human donor in good health. The CDR3 runs from the conserved cysteine through the conserved F or W. The D gene is left open where the match is weak. For some rows the clone size is stated as once, few or many, or as a class when expanded; others skip it.

CDR3aa: CSAPRGGATKNIQYF
CDR3nt: TGCAGTGCTCCCCGGGGGGGAGCTACGAAAAACATTCAGTACTTC
abundance: few
v_gene: TRBV20-1
d_gene: TRBD2
j_gene: TRBJ2-4

CDR3aa: CASSPPSRETREQYF
CDR3nt: TGTGCCAGCTCACCACCCTCGCGGGAGACTCGAGAGCAGTACTTC
abundance: few
v_gene: TRBV18
d_gene: TRBD2
j_gene: TRBJ2-7

CDR3aa: CASRQGQAGGYTF
CDR3nt: TGTGCCAGCAGACAGGGACAGGCGGGTGGCTACACCTTC
abundance: few
v_gene: TRBV2
d_gene: TRBD1
j_gene: TRBJ1-2

CDR3aa: CASSAGQATTDTQYF
CDR3nt: TGTGCCAGCAGCGCCGGACAGGCGACCACAGATACGCAGTATTTT
abundance: few
v_gene: TRBV7-2
d_gene: TRBD1
j_gene: TRBJ2-3

CDR3aa: CASSLGQSQHF
CDR3nt: TGTGCCAGCAGTCTTGGACAGTCCCAGCATTTT
abundance: few
v_gene: TRBV12-3/TRBV12-4
d_gene: .
j_gene: TRBJ1-5

CDR3aa: CASSLGRSRGRLINEQFF
CDR3nt: TGTGCCAGCAGCTTAGGCCGGAGTAGGGGGAGACTGATAAATGAGCAGTTCTTC
abundance: few
v_gene: TRBV7-2
d_gene: .
j_gene: TRBJ2-1

CDR3aa: CASSLAPTSGRAVGKNEQFF
CDR3nt: TGCGCCAGCAGCTTGGCCCCGACTAGCGGGAGGGCCGTCGGAAAAAATGAGCAGTTCTTC
abundance: .
v_gene: TRBV5-1
d_gene: TRBD2
j_gene: TRBJ2-1

CDR3aa: CASSELLAVVDTQYF
CDR3nt: TGTGCCAGCAGTGAACTCCTAGCGGTAGTAGATACGCAGTATTTT
abundance: .
v_gene: TRBV2
d_gene: TRBD2
j_gene: TRBJ2-3

CDR3aa: CASSFPGTAKQYF
CDR3nt: TGTGCCAGCAGTTTCCCCGGGACAGCAAAGCAGTACTTC
abundance: .
v_gene: TRBV12-3/TRBV12-4
d_gene: TRBD1
j_gene: TRBJ2-7

CDR3aa: CASSRYRATYNSPLHF
CDR3nt: TGTGCCAGCAGCCGCTACAGGGCCACTTATAATTCACCCCTCCACTTT
abundance: many
v_gene: TRBV5-5
d_gene: .
j_gene: TRBJ1-6

CDR3aa: CASTLGQGDYGYTF
CDR3nt: TGCGCCAGCACCCTCGGACAGGGGGACTATGGCTACACCTTC
abundance: few
v_gene: TRBV5-1
d_gene: TRBD1
j_gene: TRBJ1-2